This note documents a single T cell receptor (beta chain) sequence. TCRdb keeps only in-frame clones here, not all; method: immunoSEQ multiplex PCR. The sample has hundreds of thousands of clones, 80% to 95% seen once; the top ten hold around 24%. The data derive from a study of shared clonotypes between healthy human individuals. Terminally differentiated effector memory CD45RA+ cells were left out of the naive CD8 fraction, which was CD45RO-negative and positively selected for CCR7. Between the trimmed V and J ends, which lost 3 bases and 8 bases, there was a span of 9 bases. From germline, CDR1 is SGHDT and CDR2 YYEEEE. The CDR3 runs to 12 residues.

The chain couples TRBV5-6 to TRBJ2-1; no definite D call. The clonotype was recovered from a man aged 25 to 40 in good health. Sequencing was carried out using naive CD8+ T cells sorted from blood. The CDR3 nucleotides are TGTGCCAGCAGCTCGGTGGCCCATGAGCAGTTCTTC. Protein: CASSSVAHEQFF.